The 10 T cell receptor beta chains below come from one sample, sequenced in a study of blood T cell repertoires in COVID-19. Profiled with immunoSEQ multiplex PCR; TCRdb holds only in-frame clones, not every one. The table includes 250,000 or so clones, roughly four fifths detected once. Source material: peripheral blood. These receptors all stem from a man at least 80 years old with acute or convalescent COVID-19.

This chain joins TRBV6-2 or TRBV6-3 and TRBJ1-5; the match to TRBD1 covers 10 bases. The CDR3 consists of 14 residues. J gave up 6 bases and V 4 bases, and 3 bases lay outside the gene matches. Per the germline V gene, CDR1 is MNHEY and CDR2 is SVGEGT. CDR3 residues: CASSFGQGVQPQHF. The CDR3 nucleotides read TGTGCCAGCAGTTTCGGACAGGGGGTTCAGCCCCAGCATTTT.

The genes are TRBV11-2 and TRBJ2-7; 10 nucleotides agree with TRBD1. V lost 5 bases to trimming and J lost 4 bases; unmatched junction nucleotides: 8. The CDR3 is 15 residues long. Germline CDR1 and CDR2: SGHAT and FQNNGV. The CDR3 sequence: CASSGGQGRMYEQYF. The CDR3 coding sequence is TGTGCCAGCAGCGGGGGACAGGGGAGAATGTACGAGCAGTACTTC.

V usage is TRBV29-1 and J usage is TRBJ1-2; D possibly corresponds to TRBD1 (5 bases). Germline V gene lookup returns CDR1 SQVTM and CDR2 ANQGSEA. V was trimmed by 6 bases and J by 3 bases, leaving 14 bases between them. CDR3 length: 13 residues. DNA for the CDR3: TGCAGCGTGGGGGGGGTTAGGGACTATGGCTACACCTTC. Amino acid sequence: CSVGGVRDYGYTF.

This chain joins TRBV5-4 and TRBJ2-1; a weak D match, TRBD1 (5 bases). Trimming stripped 5 bases from V and 6 bases from J, with 12 bases between. In germline, CDR1 is SGHNT, CDR2 YYREEE (reference sequence). CDR3 length: 13 amino acids. The CDR3, as DNA: TGTGCCAGCAGTCAGGGCCTGAGCAATGAGCAGTTCTTC. Protein product: CASSQGLSNEQFF.

This rearrangement joins TRBV6-1 to TRBJ2-6; TRBD1 agrees at 7 bases. V lost 7 bases, J lost 4 bases, and 4 bases stayed unmatched. The CDR3 has 14 residues. Per the germline V gene, CDR1 is MNHNS and CDR2 is SASEGT. For the CDR3, the DNA is TGTGCCAGCAACACAGGGGCCGGGGCCAACGTCCTGACTTTC. This translates into CASNTGAGANVLTF.

V gene TRBV7-9 combines with J gene TRBJ2-3; 7 bases are a match to TRBD1. Trimming removed 4 bases from V and 3 bases from J; junction bases left unmatched: 13. The CDR3 is 17 amino acids. Germline assignment: CDR1 SEHNR and CDR2 FQNEAQ (reference sequence). CDR3 sequence (DNA): TGTGCCAGCAGCTCATCAAAGCGACAGGGTGGGACAGATACGCAGTATTTT. Its translation: CASSSSKRQGGTDTQYF.

V gene TRBV30 combines with J gene TRBJ2-7; 7 nucleotides agree with TRBD2. CDR1 is GTSNPN, CDR2 SVGIG, per germline (reference sequence). The CDR3 spans 15 residues. The ends lost 4 bases at V and 7 bases at J; junction bases unmatched: 16. The CDR3 nucleotides read TGTGCCTGGATCCCCGGACTAGTTCCGCTGGGTGAGCAGTACTTC. The encoded protein is CAWIPGLVPLGEQYF. Variable domain in full (rest from reference TRBV30 and TRBJ2-7): SQTIHQWPATLVQPVGSPLSLECTVEGTSNPNLYWYRQAAGRGLQLLFYSVGIGQISSEVPQNLSASRPQDRQFILSSKKLLLSDSGFYLCAWIPGLVPLGEQYFGPGTRLTVT.

The V call is TRBV6-5, the J call TRBJ1-6; D perhaps matches TRBD1 (6 bases). This CDR3 spans 14 amino acids. The germline V and J ends were trimmed by 5 bases and 2 bases, with 7 bases remaining between them. Looked up from germline, CDR1 is MNHEY and CDR2 is SVGAGI. CDR3 coding DNA: TGTGCCAGCAGTACAGGGACCTATAATTCACCCCTCCACTTT. As protein: CASSTGTYNSPLHF.

The V and J genes are TRBV28 and TRBJ1-1; the D gene is possibly TRBD1 (5 bases). Germline lookup yields CDR1 MDHEN and CDR2 SYDVKM. V lost 5 bases and J lost 4, with 20 bases in between. The CDR3 is made up of 16 amino acids. The CDR3 protein is CASSSPYGGVSTEAFF. CDR3 nucleotide sequence: TGTGCCAGCAGTAGTCCCTATGGGGGGGTGAGCACTGAAGCTTTCTTT.

The V gene is TRBV5-4, the J gene TRBJ1-4, with D unresolved. V was cut by 0 bases and J by 4 bases, with 7 bases left in between. Germline assignment: CDR1 SGHNT and CDR2 YYREEE (reference sequence). The CDR3 extends over 14 amino acids. Written as DNA, the CDR3 is TGTGCCAGCAGCTTGGGTACACATAATGAAAAACTGTTTTTT. This codes for CASSLGTHNEKLFF.